Below, 19 T cell receptor beta chains from the same sample are listed, as sequenced in a study of blood T cell repertoires in COVID-19. TCRdb's table, derived via immunoSEQ multiplex PCR, lists solely in-frame clones and lacks some. The sample carries about 140,000 clones, around 86% recorded once. Sequencing was carried out using peripheral blood. The receptors come from a woman at least 80 years old with acute or convalescent COVID-19.

V usage is TRBV19 and J usage is TRBJ1-2, with 9 bases that match TRBD1. The CDR3 is made up of 14 amino acids. CDR1 LNHDA and CDR2 SQIVND come from the germline V gene (reference sequence). The V segment lost 5 bases and the J segment 2 bases; nucleotides outside the gene matches: 3. CDR3 sequence: CASSPGTGNYGYTF. The CDR3 DNA follows: TGTGCCAGTAGTCCCGGGACAGGGAACTATGGCTACACCTTC. The full variable domain, its missing parts supplied by reference TRBV19 and TRBJ1-2, is DGGITQSPKYLFRKEGQNVTLSCEQNLNHDAMYWYRQDPGQGLRLIYYSQIVNDFQKGDIAEGYSVSREKKESFPLTVTSAQKNPTAFYLCASSPGTGNYGYTFGSGTRLTVV.

The chain is built from TRBV2 and TRBJ1-1; D uncertain. CDR3 length: 17 residues. Per the germline V gene, CDR1 is SNHLY and CDR2 is FYNNEI. Trimming left V 2 bases short and J 0 bases short, with 16 bases between. CDR3 sequence reads: CASSEISFAGMNTEAFF. CDR3 nucleotides: TGTGCCAGCAGTGAAATTTCTTTCGCAGGCATGAACACTGAAGCTTTCTTT.

V and J are TRBV6-5 and TRBJ1-5, with TRBD1 matching 7 bases. In germline, CDR1 is MNHEY, CDR2 SVGAGI. This CDR3 comprises 14 residues. V dropped 6 bases and J dropped 4; count of bases not matched to a gene: 6. CDR3 residues: CASRKRGRNQPQHF. The CDR3 DNA sequence: TGTGCCAGCAGGAAGAGGGGGCGGAATCAGCCCCAGCATTTT.

The chain links TRBV27 to TRBJ2-3, with 13 bases lining up with TRBD2. This CDR3 comprises 20 residues. CDR1 is MNHEY, CDR2 SMNVEV, per germline (reference sequence). V gave up 7 bases and J gave up 3 bases; unmatched junction bases: 19. This chain's CDR3 is CASTRRLAGGSRAITDTQYF. The DNA for the CDR3 is TGTGCCAGCACTCGCCGACTAGCGGGGGGCTCGCGCGCAATAACAGATACGCAGTATTTT.

The chain couples TRBV5-6 to TRBJ1-6, with TRBD1 matching over 7 bases. Looked up from germline, CDR1 is SGHDT and CDR2 is YYEEEE. The J segment lost 5 bases and the V segment lost 4 bases, leaving 3 bases of the junction unmatched. This CDR3 region has 14 residues. CDR3 coding DNA: TGTGCCAGCAGCAGGGACAGAGATAATTCACCCCTCCACTTT. As protein: CASSRDRDNSPLHF.

The chain carries TRBV14 and TRBJ1-2; 7 nucleotides agree with TRBD1. After removal of 2 bases from V and 4 bases from J, the junction contained 10 bases not matched to a gene. The CDR3 has 16 amino acids. Germline V gene data show CDR1 as SGHDN and CDR2 as FVKESK. Here the CDR3 reads CASSQLEYRGTYGYTF. In nucleotides, the CDR3 is TGTGCCAGCAGCCAATTGGAGTACAGGGGTACCTATGGCTACACCTTC.

The gene calls are TRBV6-1 and TRBJ1-3; D is unresolved. Trimming removed 1 base at V and 2 bases at J, with 9 bases between. CDR3 size: 15 residues. Looked up from germline, CDR1 is MNHNS and CDR2 is SASEGT. The CDR3 protein is CASSEGRAPGNTIYF. DNA for the CDR3: TGTGCCAGCAGTGAAGGTAGAGCGCCTGGAAACACCATATATTTT.

CDR3 residues: CASSPESWLAGVPHEQYF. CDR3 DNA: TGTGCCAGCAGCCCTGAATCCTGGCTAGCGGGAGTACCGCACGAGCAGTACTTC. The chain employs TRBV7-9 and TRBJ2-7, with TRBD2 identical over 10 bases. The trim removed 5 bases at V and 5 bases at J, leaving 18 bases unmatched. The germline V gene has CDR1 SEHNR and CDR2 FQNEAQ (reference sequence). The CDR3 extends over 18 amino acids.

This clone has more than one count but fewer than ten. This chain joins TRBV18 and TRBJ1-1, with D uncertain. Germline assignment: CDR1 KGHSH and CDR2 LQKENI. This CDR3 has 13 residues. V was cut by 7 bases and J by 3 bases, with 12 bases left in between. CDR3 in DNA: TGTGCCAGCTTAAGAGAGGTGGACACTGAAGCTTTCTTT. This encodes CASLREVDTEAFF.

This chain joins TRBV5-1 and TRBJ2-3; the D gene is possibly TRBD2 (6 bases). V was clipped by 5 bases and J by 1 base, with 14 bases between them. Germline lookup yields CDR1 SGHRS and CDR2 YFSETQ. This CDR3 contains 15 residues. The CDR3 loop reads CASSLVASGTDTQYF. The CDR3 DNA reads as TGCGCCAGCAGTCTGGTGGCTAGCGGCACAGATACGCAGTATTTT. The full variable domain, rest sourced from reference TRBV5-1 and TRBJ2-3, is KAGVTQTPRYLIKTRGQQVTLSCSPISGHRSVSWYQQTPGQGLQFLFEYFSETQRNKGNFPGRFSGRQFSNSRSEMNVSTLELGDSALYLCASSLVASGTDTQYFGPGTRLTVL.

This clone was seen only a few times. V usage is TRBV2 and J usage is TRBJ2-3, with D possibly TRBD1 on 5 matching bases. Germline CDR1 and CDR2: SNHLY and FYNNEI. The length of the CDR3 is 12 residues. V was trimmed by 7 bases and J by 14 bases, leaving 19 bases between them. The CDR3 protein is CASTSTGTSPYF. The CDR3, as DNA: TGTGCCAGCACCTCAACAGGCACCTCACCGTATTTT.

The CDR3 loop is CATGGQGDEKLFF. DNA for the CDR3: TGTGCCACCGGAGGACAGGGTGATGAAAAACTGTTTTTT. The chain joins TRBV19 to TRBJ1-4, with 8 positions matching TRBD1. Per germline, CDR1 LNHDA and CDR2 SQIVND (reference sequence). The CDR3 contains 13 residues. J lost 6 bases, V lost 10 bases, and 7 bases had no gene match.

This chain joins TRBV7-9 and TRBJ2-3, with D hard to call. The CDR3 is 15 amino acids. The germline V gene encodes CDR1 SEHNR and CDR2 FQNEAQ (reference sequence). The V gene lost 6 bases and the J gene lost 1 base, with 14 bases spanning the gap. CDR3: CASRTNSAGTDTQYF. CDR3 DNA: TGTGCCAGCAGAACGAACTCTGCTGGCACAGATACGCAGTATTTT.

This clone was counted a few times. The chain is built from TRBV5-1 and TRBJ2-5; 10 positions match TRBD2. Trimming cost V 1 base and J 7 bases; bases outside gene matches: 7. The germline gives CDR1 SGHRS, CDR2 YFSETQ. The CDR3 spans 15 residues. CDR3 DNA: TGCGCCAGCAGCTTGAATTTAGCGGGGGGAGGGACCCAGTACTTC. Protein: CASSLNLAGGGTQYF.

This sequence joins TRBV7-9 and TRBJ1-1; D is unclear. Germline V gene sequence: CDR1 SEHNR, CDR2 FQNEAQ (reference sequence). V was pared by 5 bases and J by 6 bases, with 16 bases between. This CDR3 is built from 14 residues. The CDR3 DNA is TGTGCCAGCAGCCCGGGAATCTCGACCCCTGAAGCTTTCTTT. Its protein is CASSPGISTPEAFF.

The chain joins TRBV19 to TRBJ2-2, with D perhaps TRBD1 (5 bases). Germline CDR1 LNHDA, CDR2 SQIVND (reference sequence). Trimming cost V 5 bases and J 4 bases, with 17 bases left between them. CDR3 length: 16 amino acids. CDR3 loop: CASSPAQQQGTGELFF. CDR3 in DNA: TGTGCCAGTAGTCCGGCTCAACAGCAGGGCACCGGGGAGCTGTTTTTT.

This sequence joins TRBV4-2 and TRBJ2-3; 7 nucleotides align to TRBD1. Unmatched junction bases numbered 11, after V lost 5 bases and J lost 9 bases. The CDR3 extends over 14 amino acids. Germline values: CDR1 LGHNA, CDR2 YNFKEQ. The CDR3 coding sequence is TGTGCCAGCAGCGAAGGACAGGAGCCGGACACGCAGTATTTT. Translating gives CASSEGQEPDTQYF.

The J gene is TRBJ1-5, the V gene TRBV19, with 7 positions matching TRBD1. The CDR3 sequence is 16 residues long. The ends lost 5 bases at V and 0 bases at J; junction bases unmatched: 7. The V gene's germline CDR1 is LNHDA and CDR2 SQIVND (reference sequence). Written as DNA, the CDR3 is TGTGCCAGTAGTTCGGACCACAGGGGTAGCAATCAGCCCCAGCATTTT. Translated, it gives CASSSDHRGSNQPQHF. The full variable domain, in which reference TRBV19 and TRBJ1-5 provide the parts outside the CDR3, is DGGITQSPKYLFRKEGQNVTLSCEQNLNHDAMYWYRQDPGQGLRLIYYSQIVNDFQKGDIAEGYSVSREKKESFPLTVTSAQKNPTAFYLCASSSDHRGSNQPQHFGDGTRLSIL.

CDR3 in DNA: TGTGCCAGCAGTGAGACTACCTCGGACAGCGACGGTTCCTACGAGCAGTACTTC. Translating gives CASSETTSDSDGSYEQYF. The V and J genes are TRBV28 and TRBJ2-7; a weak D match, TRBD1 (6 bases). Trimming left V 5 bases short and J 1 base short, with 24 bases between. Germline CDR1 and CDR2: MDHEN and SYDVKM. This CDR3 is built from 18 residues.